Listed here are 26 T cell receptor beta chains from one sample, sequenced in a study of T cells in Graves' hyperthyroidism and ophthalmopathy. Amplification targeted TCR beta CDR3 regions from RNA transcripts. HTBI primers were the set used in a first-round RT-PCR of the TCR CDR3. TCRdb passed the multiplex PCR reads through MiXCR, listing each CDR3 protein once. This table holds around 800,000 distinct CDR3 sequences, around 38% found once. Sequencing was done on a sample of blood. The receptors originated from a man between 18 and 35 years old with Graves' hyperthyroidism.

As for this clonotype: A read error is possible here, since a much larger clone lies one base away. The chain links TRBV11-1 to TRBJ2-6, with D perhaps matching TRBD2 (5 bases). Germline assignment: CDR1 SGHAT and CDR2 FQDESV (reference sequence). CDR3 length: 15 residues. In DNA, the CDR3 is TGCGCCAGCAGCCAAGCGGCATCCGGGGCCAACGTCCTGACTTTC. This sequence encodes CASSQAASGANVLTF.

This clonotype was counted ten times or more. The chain couples TRBV25-1 to TRBJ2-2; D tentatively reads TRBD1 or TRBD2 (6 bases each). Germline loops: CDR1 MGHDK, CDR2 SYGVNS. This CDR3 region has 14 residues. Trimming took off 4 bases at V and 5 bases at J, with 11 bases between the two ends. In nucleotides, the CDR3 is TGTGCCAGCAGTGGATCGGGGGCTACCGGGGAGCTGTTTTTT. It translates to CASSGSGATGELFF.

This rearrangement joins TRBV29-1 to TRBJ2-7, with 11 bases that match TRBD2. Germline V CDR1 and CDR2: SQVTM, ANQGSEA. V was clipped by 8 bases and J by 4 bases; unmatched bases: 4. CDR3 length equals 12 residues. This CDR3 reads CSLTSGTYEQYF. CDR3 bases: TGCAGCTTGACTAGCGGGACATACGAGCAGTACTTC.

This clonotype has just a few counts. The chain carries TRBV7-9 and TRBJ1-4; D ambiguous. Germline CDR1 is SEHNR and CDR2 is FQNEAQ (reference sequence). The V gene lost 1 base and the J gene lost 6 bases, with 12 bases spanning the gap. The CDR3 runs to 15 residues. The CDR3 spells CASSLGSGGDEKLFF. The CDR3 region has the DNA TGTGCCAGCAGCTTAGGGTCGGGAGGCGATGAAAAACTGTTTTTT.

There are a few counts of this clonotype. V gene TRBV6-6 combines with J gene TRBJ1-2; D call uncertain. This CDR3 spans 11 amino acids. The V and J ends lost 6 bases and 5 bases respectively, with 7 bases between them. Germline CDR1 and CDR2: MNHNY and SVGAGI (reference sequence). CDR3 in amino acids: CASRAKYGYTF. CDR3 in DNA: TGTGCCAGCAGAGCGAAATATGGCTACACCTTC.

The gene calls are TRBV7-2 and TRBJ2-5, with 14 bases fitting TRBD2. This CDR3 comprises 15 residues. J was trimmed by 5 bases and V by 4 bases; bases with no gene match: 3. Germline-derived CDR1 and CDR2 are SGHTA and FQGNSA. In nucleotides, the CDR3 is TGTGCCAGCAGCTACGGACTAGCGGGGGGCGAGACCCAGTACTTC. Translation: CASSYGLAGGETQYF.

This clonotype was found a few times. The gene calls are TRBV4-3 and TRBJ2-2, with 8 bases matching TRBD2. The V gene's germline CDR1 is LGHNA and CDR2 YSLEER. This CDR3 spans 12 amino acids. V gave up 4 bases and J gave up 13 bases; unmatched junction bases: 5. CDR3 loop: CASSPGREWLFF. The CDR3 DNA sequence: TGCGCCAGCAGCCCCGGGAGGGAGTGGCTGTTTTTT.

This clonotype was recorded many times. The V and J genes are TRBV29-1 and TRBJ1-4; unclear D gene. Trimming took 7 bases from V and 7 from J, leaving 13 bases between them. This CDR3 has 12 residues. Germline V gene data show CDR1 as SQVTM and CDR2 as ANQGSEA. CDR3 residues: CSALDSTEKLFF. CDR3 DNA sequence: TGCAGCGCCCTTGACTCTACTGAAAAACTGTTTTTT.

This clonotype was counted ten times or more. The rearrangement joins TRBV5-8 to TRBJ1-2; 8 bases match TRBD1. V was clipped by 0 bases and J by 6 bases; unmatched bases: 4. CDR3 size: 14 residues. CDR1 is SGHTS, CDR2 YDEGEE, per germline. CDR3 loop: CASSLGDRSHGYTF. CDR3 nucleotides: TGTGCCAGCAGCTTGGGGGACAGGAGCCATGGCTACACCTTC.

A few counts support this clonotype. The rearrangement uses TRBV20-1 and TRBJ2-7; D call uncertain. V was shortened by 0 bases and J by 5 bases, with 11 bases between the two germline ends. The length of the CDR3 is 13 residues. Per the germline V gene, CDR1 is DFQATT and CDR2 is SNEGSKA (reference sequence). The CDR3 coding sequence is TGCAGTGCTAGAGAAGGCTTCAGCAACGAGCAGTACTTC. Encoded protein: CSAREGFSNEQYF.

The chain combines TRBV7-9 with TRBJ2-7, with TRBD1 matching over 9 bases. J gave up 5 bases and V 6 bases, and 8 bases lay outside the gene matches. Germline CDR1 reads SEHNR; CDR2 reads FQNEAQ (reference sequence). CDR3 size: 14 residues. CDR3 in DNA: TGTGCCAGCAGTTTATCTTGGACAGGGGACGAGCAGTACTTC. This gives the protein CASSLSWTGDEQYF.

This clonotype was recorded only once. The chain joins TRBV12-3 or TRBV12-4 to TRBJ2-7; D is undetermined. This CDR3 contains 14 residues. V was clipped by 1 base and J by 3 bases, with 10 bases between them. CDR3 amino acids: CASSLGQFFYEQYF. CDR3 in DNA: TGTGCCAGCAGTTTAGGGCAGTTTTTCTACGAGCAGTACTTC.

V usage is TRBV5-1 and J usage is TRBJ2-7, with D unresolved. V gave up 4 bases and J gave up 4 bases, with 15 bases separating them. The CDR3 runs 14 residues. Germline CDR1 reads SGHRS; CDR2 reads YFSETQ. DNA for the CDR3: TGCGCCAGCAGCAGCGTGGAAGGTCTATACGAGCAGTACTTC. Protein sequence: CASSSVEGLYEQYF.

This clonotype was picked up a small number of times. V usage is TRBV5-1 and J usage is TRBJ1-1; D remains ambiguous. The CDR3 spans 15 residues. Germline V gene sequence: CDR1 SGHRS, CDR2 YFSETQ. V was cut by 0 bases and J by 1 base, with 10 bases left in between. The CDR3, as DNA: TGCGCCAGCAGCTTGGGACTGGAGGAGAACACTGAAGCTTTCTTT. Protein product: CASSLGLEENTEAFF. Looking up the rest from reference TRBV5-1 and TRBJ1-1 gives the full variable domain: KAGVTQTPRYLIKTRGQQVTLSCSPISGHRSVSWYQQTPGQGLQFLFEYFSETQRNKGNFPGRFSGRQFSNSRSEMNVSTLELGDSALYLCASSLGLEENTEAFFGQGTRLTVV.

The rearrangement uses TRBV29-1 and TRBJ1-2; unclear D gene. Per germline, CDR1 SQVTM and CDR2 ANQGSEA. V lost 7 bases to trimming and J lost 3 bases, with 12 bases between them. CDR3 size: 12 residues. CDR3 nucleotides: TGCAGCGCCGAGTGGTCGGACTATGGCTACACCTTC. Translated, it gives CSAEWSDYGYTF.

This clonotype was seen ten or more times. The chain recombines TRBV7-2 with TRBJ2-7; D might be TRBD1 (6 bases). V was cut by 5 bases and J by 2 bases, with 16 bases left in between. CDR1 and CDR2 (germline): SGHTA, FQGNSA. CDR3 length equals 15 residues. In DNA form, the CDR3 reads TGTGCCAGCAGCCCCGGACAGACTCCTACCTACGAGCAGTACTTC. The encoded protein is CASSPGQTPTYEQYF.

The gene calls are TRBV20-1 and TRBJ2-7; no definite D call. Per germline, CDR1 DFQATT and CDR2 SNEGSKA (reference sequence). CDR3 length: 15 amino acids. V was shortened by 0 bases and J by 4 bases, with 16 bases between the two germline ends. The CDR3: CSARERGRDHYEQYF. In nucleotides, the CDR3 is TGCAGTGCTAGAGAGAGAGGCAGAGACCATTACGAGCAGTACTTC.

V and J are TRBV7-2 and TRBJ1-2, with D perhaps TRBD1 (5 bases). CDR1 and CDR2 from the germline V gene are SGHTA and FQGNSA. The CDR3 loop spans 14 amino acids. V was cut by 4 bases and J by 4 bases, with 13 bases left in between. CDR3 amino acids: CASSSTPRGYGYTF. The CDR3 coding sequence is TGTGCCAGCAGCTCCACCCCGAGGGGCTATGGCTACACCTTC.

This clonotype was observed a handful of times. V gene TRBV19 combines with J gene TRBJ1-1, with D possibly matching TRBD1 (5 bases). Germline assignment: CDR1 LNHDA and CDR2 SQIVND (reference sequence). Trimming removed 3 bases at V and 1 base at J, with 9 bases between. The CDR3 runs to 14 residues. The CDR3, as DNA: TGTGCCAGTAGTATGGGGGTTTCGAACACTGAAGCTTTCTTT. This translates into CASSMGVSNTEAFF.

The V call is TRBV14, the J call TRBJ1-1; TRBD1 aligns across 7 bases. The length of the CDR3 is 18 residues. With 3 bases clipped from V and 0 bases from J, the junction kept 13 bases outside the gene matches. Germline assignment: CDR1 SGHDN and CDR2 FVKESK. The chain's CDR3 is CASSHPGQVLGLNTEAFF. DNA for the CDR3: TGTGCCAGCAGCCACCCAGGACAGGTTTTGGGGCTGAACACTGAAGCTTTCTTT.

This clonotype was counted a single time. This chain uses TRBV25-1 with TRBJ1-1; D ambiguous. The CDR3 consists of 12 residues. The V end was cut by 8 bases, the J end by 1 base, with 8 bases between. Per the germline V gene, CDR1 is MGHDK and CDR2 is SYGVNS. Here the CDR3 reads CASYQQNTEAFF. In DNA form, the CDR3 reads TGTGCCAGCTACCAGCAGAACACTGAAGCTTTCTTT.

This clonotype appeared a few times. The genes are TRBV20-1 and TRBJ1-4, with no clear D. This CDR3 is 14 amino acids long. Germline V CDR1 and CDR2: DFQATT, SNEGSKA (reference sequence). V shed 6 bases and J shed 3 bases, with 14 bases lying between them. The CDR3 reads CSADRGGSNEKLFF. CDR3 in DNA: TGCAGTGCAGACCGAGGTGGCTCTAATGAAAAACTGTTTTTT.

This clonotype came up many times. The chain is built from TRBV20-1 and TRBJ2-2; TRBD1 agrees at 7 bases. Germline loops: CDR1 DFQATT, CDR2 SNEGSKA (reference sequence). The CDR3 is 13 amino acids. This CDR3 reads CIRPTGRTGELFF. The CDR3 DNA reads as TGCATCCGACCGACAGGGCGCACCGGGGAGCTGTTTTTT.

This clonotype was seen ten or more times. The V call is TRBV5-4, the J call TRBJ2-5, with D perhaps TRBD1 (5 bases). CDR3 size: 14 residues. Deletions cut 3 bases from V and 3 bases from J, with 12 bases between. From germline, CDR1 is SGHNT and CDR2 YYREEE (reference sequence). The CDR3 loop reads CASSWGGREETQYF. The CDR3 nucleotides are TGTGCCAGCAGCTGGGGCGGACGAGAAGAGACCCAGTACTTC. Full variable domain (remainder filled in from reference TRBV5-4 and TRBJ2-5): ETGVTQSPTHLIKTRGQQVTLRCSSQSGHNTVSWYQQALGQGPQFIFQYYREEENGRGNFPPRFSGLQFPNYSSELNVNALELDDSALYLCASSWGGREETQYFGPGTRLLVL.

A word on this clonotype: An end of the junction does not agree with germline; a read error may underlie this. The chain links TRBV27 to TRBJ1-4; 7 nucleotides agree with TRBD1. Germline CDR1 MNHEY, CDR2 SMNVEV (reference sequence). The CDR3 runs 15 residues. CDR3 nucleotides: TGTGCCAACAGTTTATTCGGAGGACAGGAGGAAAAACTGTTTTTT. This translates into CANSLFGGQEEKLFF.

As regards this clonotype: Germline is not matched at one junction end, which may reflect a read error. The chain is built from TRBV9 and TRBJ1-4; 9 bases map to TRBD1. There are 15 residues in the CDR3. The germline CDR1 and CDR2 sequences are SGDLS and YYNGEE. For the CDR3, the DNA is TGCGCCAGCAGCCAAATACAGGGGGCCTCAGAAAAACTGTTTTTT. Translation gives CASSQIQGASEKLFF.